The clone carrying this T cell receptor beta chain appeared once. Its specificity is not known. Data came from immunoSEQ multiplex PCR; TCRdb stores just in-frame clones and leaves some out. The table includes about 25,000 clones, about 93% detected once. This sample was included in a study of T cells in localized non-small cell lung cancer. CDR3 size: 13 residues. The V end lost 3 bases, the J end lost 2 bases, and 6 bases lay between the germline ends. Germline V gene sequence: CDR1 MGHDK, CDR2 SYGVNS. Notes on the study in general: Uninvolved adjacent lung had higher T cell clonality than tumor and all other tissues. A single tumor region was sequenced, leaving heterogeneity possible. In adjacent lung appeared a median about 58 of the top 100 tumor clones.

This material consisted of peripheral blood, taken before any cancer treatment. The receptor comes from a woman aged 35 to 70 with stage I lung adenocarcinoma. This sequence joins TRBV25-1 and TRBJ2-3; D is unresolved. The CDR3 region is CASSDYNTDTQYF. In DNA, the CDR3 is TGTGCCAGCAGTGATTATAACACAGATACGCAGTATTTT.